This record covers a single T cell receptor (beta chain). The target antigen is unknown. Since no conserved phenylalanine or tryptophan closes the CDR3, a read error is the likely cause. Because the CDR3's place on the DNA is in doubt, the DNA is left out and the CDR3 is given as listed by TCRdb. The data were taken from a study of CD8+CD57+ T cells in acquired aplastic anemia. About the study: CD4+ and CD8+ cells, once sorted, gave DNA averaging about 3 ug. Findings and caveats of the study: Patients and controls shared twenty-nine CD8+ CDR3 sequences, highly expressed in patients. The study found no significant CD8+ Simpson's diversity difference between patients and controls.

The CDR3 contains 13 residues when both ends are counted. Germline assignment: CDR1 SGHVS and CDR2 FQNEAQ. Patients picked for sequencing had shown CD8+CD57+ cell expansion detected by flow cytometry. All participating patients were living with severe acquired aplastic anemia. Genomic DNA served as template for TCR beta VDJ and CDR3 profiling. TCRdb independently ran MiXCR on the reads; one entry per CDR3 protein. This sample has 270,000 or so distinct CDR3 sequences, with 70% to 85% found just once. This clonotype was obtained from a human donor with aplastic anemia. The chain has TRBV7-8 and TRBJ2-3. Material: sorted CD4+, CD8+, or CD8+CD57+ T cells (not recorded which) from PBMCs. CDR3 in amino acids: CASSLAGTADPQY.